This T cell receptor beta chain was identified in a study of OX40 agonist ivuxolimab in advanced cancers. Study background: Hepatocellular carcinoma, melanoma, renal cell or head and neck cancer occurred in dose-escalation patients. Patients achieving partial responses numbered three: one hepatocellular carcinoma case and two cutaneous melanoma cases. The study, taken as a whole, reports: The specificity for antigen of the expanded peripheral T cells was not determined.

Germline CDR1 SGHAT, CDR2 FQNNGV. V lost 3 bases and J 0 bases, leaving 15 bases between the germline ends. The CDR3 consists of 17 residues. A remark on this clone: Its antigen is not known.

Baseline, cycle 4 day 1, and cycle 7 day 1 were the blood sampling points. Some clones are missing from TCRdb's copy, which holds only in-frame ones; the method was immunoSEQ multiplex PCR. The table lists some 150,000 clones, about 92% of them singletons, with approximately 1% in the top ten. The rearrangement uses TRBV11-2 and TRBJ2-1; possibly TRBD1 for D (6 bases). This receptor was taken from an adult with an advanced solid tumor such as melanoma, head and neck, liver or kidney cancer. Sequencing was performed on CD4+ or CD8+ T cells sorted from blood, taken in a trial of the OX40 agonist ivuxolimab. CDR3 in amino acids: CASSFGPGAGSYNEQFF. In DNA, the CDR3 is TGTGCCAGCAGCTTCGGACCAGGGGCGGGCTCCTACAATGAGCAGTTCTTC.